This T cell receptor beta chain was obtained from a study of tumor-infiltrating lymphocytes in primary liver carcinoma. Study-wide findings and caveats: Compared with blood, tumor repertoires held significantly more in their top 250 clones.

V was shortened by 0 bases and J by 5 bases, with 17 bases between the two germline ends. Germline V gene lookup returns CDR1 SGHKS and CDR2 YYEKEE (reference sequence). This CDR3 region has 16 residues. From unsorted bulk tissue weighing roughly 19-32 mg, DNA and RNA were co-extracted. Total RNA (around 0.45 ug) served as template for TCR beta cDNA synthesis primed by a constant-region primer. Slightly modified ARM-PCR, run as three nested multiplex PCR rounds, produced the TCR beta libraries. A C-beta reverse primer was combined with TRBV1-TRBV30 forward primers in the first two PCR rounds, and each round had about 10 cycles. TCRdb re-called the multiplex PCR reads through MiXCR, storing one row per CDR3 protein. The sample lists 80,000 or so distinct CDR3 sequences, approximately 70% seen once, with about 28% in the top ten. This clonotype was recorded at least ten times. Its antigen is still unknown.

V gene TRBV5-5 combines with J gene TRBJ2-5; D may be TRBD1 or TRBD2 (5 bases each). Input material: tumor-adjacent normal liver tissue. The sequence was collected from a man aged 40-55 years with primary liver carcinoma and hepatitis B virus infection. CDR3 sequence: CASSLVGGSTRETQYF. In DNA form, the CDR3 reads TGTGCCAGCAGCTTGGTTGGGGGATCTACACGGGAGACCCAGTACTTC.